This passage covers 32 T cell receptor beta chains from one sample sequenced in a study of CD8+CD57+ T cells in acquired aplastic anemia. Genomic DNA provided the template from which TCR beta VDJ and CDR3 profiles were obtained. TCRdb re-derived calls from the reads in MiXCR, one entry per CDR3 protein. The repertoire consists of roughly 150,000 distinct CDR3 sequences, with approximately 40% occurring once and the leading ten covering about 1.1%. The sequencing sample was made of sorted CD4+, CD8+, or CD8+CD57+ T cells (not recorded which) from PBMCs. These receptors originate from a human donor in good health.

This clonotype was seen only a few times. A much larger clone lies a single base off, so this may be a read error. The V gene is TRBV5-1, the J gene TRBJ2-7; 7 bases fit TRBD1. CDR1 SGHRS and CDR2 YFSETQ come from the germline V gene. The CDR3 totals 14 residues. This CDR3 reads CASSLQGSSYEQHF. The CDR3 DNA is TGCGCCAGCAGCTTACAGGGGAGCTCCTACGAGCAGCACTTT.

This clonotype was detected many times. The V gene is TRBV10-3, the J gene TRBJ2-7; maybe TRBD2 (6 bases). V gave up 2 bases and J gave up 6 bases, with 8 bases separating them. Germline-derived CDR1 and CDR2 are ENHRY and SYGVKD. This CDR3 contains 12 residues. The CDR3 region is CAISEGGSEQYF. The CDR3 DNA follows: TGTGCCATCAGTGAGGGGGGGAGCGAGCAGTACTTC.

This clonotype was recorded at least ten times. One end of the junction varies from germline; a read error may be responsible. V and J are TRBV2 and TRBJ1-4; 8 nucleotides line up with TRBD1. The CDR3 has 17 amino acids. The germline gives CDR1 SNHLY, CDR2 FYNNEI. CDR3 bases: TGTGCCAGCAGCGAAGGGCACAGGGGGGACTTTAGCGAAAAACTGTTTTTT. It yields the protein CASSEGHRGDFSEKLFF.

This clonotype was counted ten times or more. The chain employs TRBV5-5 and TRBJ1-2; unclear D gene. Trimming took 1 base from V and 8 from J, leaving 18 bases between them. The V gene's germline CDR1 is SGHKS and CDR2 YYEKEE (reference sequence). The CDR3 runs to 15 residues. The CDR3 here is CASSLLGRLIVGYTF. CDR3 DNA sequence: TGTGCCAGCAGCTTGTTAGGACGACTCATTGTAGGCTACACCTTC. Using reference TRBV5-5 and TRBJ1-2 for the parts outside the CDR3, the full variable domain is DAGVTQSPTHLIKTRGQQVTLRCSPISGHKSVSWYQQVLGQGPQFIFQYYEKEERGRGNFPDRFSARQFPNYSSELNVNALLLGDSALYLCASSLLGRLIVGYTFGSGTRLTVV.

As DNA, the CDR3 is TGTGCCAGCAGCCCAGACAGAAACTTCCAAGAGACCCAGTACTTC. This encodes CASSPDRNFQETQYF. The V call is TRBV11-2, the J call TRBJ2-5; TRBD1 is a possible D gene (5 bases). V was pared by 5 bases and J by 1 base, with 14 bases between. The germline gives CDR1 SGHAT, CDR2 FQNNGV. The CDR3 spans 15 residues.

This rearrangement joins TRBV7-9 to TRBJ1-5, with TRBD1 matching 7 bases. The CDR3 has 14 amino acids. Germline V CDR1 and CDR2: SEHNR, FQNEAQ (reference sequence). V was pared by 4 bases and J by 1 base, with 1 base of the junction left unmatched. The chain's CDR3 is CASSSTGSNQPQHF. The CDR3, as DNA: TGTGCCAGCAGCTCGACAGGGAGCAATCAGCCCCAGCATTTT.

This clonotype has ten or more counts. The chain links TRBV19 to TRBJ1-2; 7 nucleotides align to TRBD1. The CDR3 spans 15 residues. In germline, CDR1 is LNHDA, CDR2 SQIVND (reference sequence). J gave up 8 bases and V 7 bases, and 16 bases lay outside the gene matches. The CDR3 protein is CASTFTPTGQTGYTF. In DNA form, the CDR3 reads TGTGCCAGTACCTTTACCCCGACAGGGCAAACCGGCTACACCTTC.

The rearrangement links TRBV20-1 to TRBJ1-2; 9 bases align to TRBD1. The CDR3 is 13 residues long. Germline CDR1 reads DFQATT; CDR2 reads SNEGSKA (reference sequence). Trimming took 6 bases from V and 2 from J; bases not matched to a gene: 4. CDR3 in amino acids: CSAPDRGNYGYTF. DNA for the CDR3: TGCAGTGCACCGGACAGGGGCAACTATGGCTACACCTTC.

This clonotype was seen many times. CDR3 DNA: TGTGCTAGTGATGACAGGGGCTCCTACGAGCAGTACTTC. Its translation is CASDDRGSYEQYF. The chain joins TRBV12-5 to TRBJ2-7; 8 bases fit TRBD1. The CDR3 is made up of 13 amino acids. CDR1 LGHNT and CDR2 FRNRAP come from the germline V gene. The ends lost 7 bases at V and 0 bases at J; junction bases unmatched: 2.

This rearrangement joins TRBV7-9 to TRBJ1-2; weak D call: TRBD1 (5 bases). Per germline, CDR1 SEHNR and CDR2 FQNEAQ (reference sequence). Trimming left V 1 base short and J 8 bases short, with 14 bases between. This CDR3 spans 14 amino acids. The CDR3 loop reads CASSLGDGKEGYTF. The CDR3 DNA reads TGTGCCAGCAGCTTAGGGGACGGCAAGGAGGGCTACACCTTC.

The genes are TRBV30 and TRBJ2-6, with unresolved D. The CDR3 length is 11 residues. Between the trimmed V and J ends, which lost 3 bases and 6 bases, there was a span of 3 bases. In germline, CDR1 is GTSNPN, CDR2 SVGIG (reference sequence). The CDR3 loop is CAWRMANVLTF. CDR3 DNA sequence: TGTGCCTGGAGAATGGCCAACGTCCTGACTTTC.

This clonotype was observed a few times. The chain uses TRBV20-1 and TRBJ2-2; TRBD1 matches 9 bases. This CDR3 has 17 residues. With 6 bases clipped from V and 6 bases from J, the junction kept 17 bases outside the gene matches. The germline V gene encodes CDR1 DFQATT and CDR2 SNEGSKA (reference sequence). In nucleotides, the CDR3 is TGCAGTGCGTACGGCACAGGGGGCGATACCCCGTCCGGGGAGCTGTTTTTT. Translating gives CSAYGTGGDTPSGELFF.

The rearrangement uses TRBV24-1 and TRBJ2-1, with TRBD2 as a possible D gene (6 bases). Germline V CDR1 and CDR2: KGHDR, SFDVKD. The CDR3 is 14 amino acids. Trimming removed 3 bases from V and 4 bases from J, with 9 bases in between. The CDR3 region is CATSDGLPYNEQFF. DNA of the CDR3: TGTGCCACCAGTGATGGACTACCGTACAATGAGCAGTTCTTC.

This clonotype has a count of ten or more. The V and J genes are TRBV7-9 and TRBJ1-5, with no clear D. V gave up 1 base and J gave up 4 bases, with 11 bases separating them. Germline-derived CDR1 and CDR2 are SEHNR and FQNEAQ (reference sequence). This CDR3 is built from 15 residues. CDR3 protein: CASSLGSGDNQPQHF. CDR3 DNA sequence: TGTGCCAGCAGCTTAGGGTCAGGAGATAATCAGCCCCAGCATTTT.

This clonotype occurred many times. The chain joins TRBV5-1 to TRBJ2-2; TRBD1 might be the D (6 bases). Deletions cut 2 bases from V and 2 bases from J, with 10 bases between. From germline, CDR1 is SGHRS and CDR2 YFSETQ. This CDR3 has 15 amino acids. CDR3 nucleotides: TGCGCCAGCAGCTTCCGGGACACAAACACCGGGGAGCTGTTTTTT. Translated: CASSFRDTNTGELFF.

This sequence joins TRBV19 and TRBJ1-4; weak D call: TRBD1 (6 bases). CDR3 length: 14 amino acids. Deletions cut 5 bases from V and 5 bases from J, with 12 bases between. The germline gives CDR1 LNHDA, CDR2 SQIVND (reference sequence). CDR3 amino acids: CASSFWDTNEKLFF. In nucleotides, the CDR3 is TGTGCCAGTAGTTTCTGGGACACAAATGAAAAACTGTTTTTT.

A word on this clonotype: No conserved phenylalanine or tryptophan is present at the end of the CDR3, so a read error is the likely explanation. CDR3 region: CASIVTAGGYGYTL. In DNA form, the CDR3 reads TGTGCCAGCATCGTCACGGCAGGGGGCTATGGCTACACCCTC. The J gene is TRBJ1-2, the V gene TRBV6-1; 7 bases map to TRBD1. Trimming at V came to 7 bases and at J to 4 bases, leaving 9 bases not matched to a gene. The CDR3 is 14 amino acids. CDR1 and CDR2 (germline): MNHNS, SASEGT.

The chain carries TRBV15 and TRBJ1-1, with TRBD1 as a possible D gene (6 bases). This CDR3 contains 15 residues. V lost 6 bases and J 1 base, leaving 15 bases between the germline ends. Germline CDR1 and CDR2: LNHNV and YYDKDF (reference sequence). The CDR3 nucleotides are TGTGCCACCAGTGAACAGGGTGCGGGGAACACTGAAGCTTTCTTT. Translated, it gives CATSEQGAGNTEAFF.

The table lists this clonotype with many counts. V is TRBV20-1 and J is TRBJ2-1, with TRBD2 matching 11 bases. In germline, CDR1 is DFQATT, CDR2 SNEGSKA (reference sequence). CDR3 length: 15 residues. Unmatched junction bases numbered 7, after V lost 5 bases and J lost 4 bases. The CDR3 here is CSARFSGRGYNEQFF. As DNA, the CDR3 is TGCAGTGCTCGCTTTAGCGGGAGGGGGTACAATGAGCAGTTCTTC.

This chain links TRBV20-1 with TRBJ2-7; 9 bases align to TRBD1. This CDR3 region has 15 residues. Germline V gene lookup returns CDR1 DFQATT and CDR2 SNEGSKA (reference sequence). Unmatched junction bases numbered 6, after V lost 2 bases and J lost 1 base. The CDR3 DNA reads as TGCAGTGCTAGACCTGAGGGACAGGGTTCCTACGAGCAGTACTTC. This sequence encodes CSARPEGQGSYEQYF.

This clonotype was detected many times. The chain has TRBV20-1 and TRBJ1-6; 7 positions match TRBD1. CDR1 and CDR2 from the germline V gene are DFQATT and SNEGSKA (reference sequence). The CDR3 contains 16 residues. Trimming cost V 1 base and J 9 bases; bases outside gene matches: 12. The CDR3 coding sequence is TGCAGTGCTAGAGCCCCAAGACAGGGTCTACTTTCACCCCTCCACTTT. Translated: CSARAPRQGLLSPLHF.

At least ten counts were recorded for this clonotype. The chain has TRBV29-1 and TRBJ2-6; TRBD1 agrees at 9 bases. The CDR3 length is 15 residues. Germline V gene sequence: CDR1 SQVTM, CDR2 ANQGSEA. V lost 6 bases and J lost 2; bases outside the gene matches: 5. CDR3 bases: TGCAGCGTCGGCCGGGACAGGGCTGGGGCCAACGTCCTGACTTTC. Translated: CSVGRDRAGANVLTF.

The rearrangement uses TRBV9 and TRBJ1-5; 11 bases fit TRBD1. Germline CDR1 reads SGDLS; CDR2 reads YYNGEE. This CDR3 comprises 16 residues. Germline trimming cut 2 bases from V and 6 bases from J; bases unmatched to any gene: 7. The CDR3 here is CASSVSGTGGGQPQHF. The CDR3 nucleotides are TGTGCCAGCAGCGTGTCCGGGACAGGGGGAGGTCAGCCCCAGCATTTT.

This chain links TRBV2 with TRBJ2-3, with 8 positions matching TRBD1. CDR3 size: 15 residues. Germline V gene data show CDR1 as SNHLY and CDR2 as FYNNEI. J was trimmed by 1 base and V by 4 bases; bases with no gene match: 4. The chain's CDR3 is CASSGDRGRTDTQYF. CDR3 nucleotides: TGTGCCAGCAGTGGAGACAGGGGACGCACAGATACGCAGTATTTT.

This chain uses TRBV15 with TRBJ1-1; D call uncertain. V was shortened by 0 bases and J by 7 bases, with 9 bases between the two germline ends. CDR3 size: 13 residues. Germline CDR1 LNHNV, CDR2 YYDKDF (reference sequence). The CDR3 coding sequence is TGTGCCACCAGCAGAGATCACGGCAGTGAAGCTTTCTTT. Its protein is CATSRDHGSEAFF. The full variable domain, rest sourced from reference TRBV15 and TRBJ1-1, is DAMVIQNPRYQVTQFGKPVTLSCSQTLNHNVMYWYQQKSSQAPKLLFHYYDKDFNNEADTPDNFQSRRPNTSFCFLDIRSPGLGDTAMYLCATSRDHGSEAFFGQGTRLTVV.

Only a few counts were recorded for this clonotype. V gene TRBV18 combines with J gene TRBJ1-2; D is uncertain. The germline CDR1 and CDR2 sequences are KGHSH and LQKENI. This CDR3 has 13 residues. Trimming cost V 4 bases and J 0 bases, with 6 bases left between them. The CDR3 sequence is CASSQDSNYGYTF. Written as DNA, the CDR3 is TGTGCCAGCTCACAGGACTCTAACTATGGCTACACCTTC.

Concerning this clonotype itself: A much bigger clone sits one base away, suggesting this may be a read error. The rearrangement joins TRBV5-1 to TRBJ1-1; weak D call: TRBD1 (5 bases). CDR3 length: 13 amino acids. The V gene's germline CDR1 is SGHRS and CDR2 YFSETQ. CDR3 bases: TGCGCCAACAGCGGTCAGGGTATCTCTGAAGCTTTCTTT. The encoded protein is CANSGQGISEAFF.

The table lists this clonotype with many counts. The chain carries TRBV29-1 and TRBJ2-7; 7 nucleotides align to TRBD1. Per germline, CDR1 SQVTM and CDR2 ANQGSEA. This CDR3 is 13 amino acids long. V lost 7 bases, J lost 7 bases, and 13 bases stayed unmatched. The CDR3 DNA reads as TGCAGCGCAATTTACAGGGGACGGAGGGAGCAGTACTTC. This encodes CSAIYRGRREQYF.

This clonotype turned up a few times. The chain employs TRBV5-6 and TRBJ2-1; TRBD2 is a possible D gene (5 bases). Per the germline V gene, CDR1 is SGHDT and CDR2 is YYEEEE. The CDR3 is made up of 16 amino acids. V was cut by 2 bases and J by 7 bases, with 19 bases left in between. The CDR3 loop is CASSFDTGSFWNEQFF. As DNA, the CDR3 is TGTGCCAGCAGCTTCGATACTGGGAGCTTTTGGAATGAGCAGTTCTTC.

The rearrangement joins TRBV2 to TRBJ1-2, with D unclear. V dropped 2 bases and J dropped 6 bases, with 13 bases sitting between them. Per germline, CDR1 SNHLY and CDR2 FYNNEI. This CDR3 region has 14 residues. The CDR3 nucleotides read TGTGCCAGCAGTGAATCTGTGACATCCAATGGCTACACCTTC. This sequence encodes CASSESVTSNGYTF.

Many counts were recorded for this clonotype. The CDR3 DNA reads as TGTGCCACCAGTGATAGAGCGGGGGGCACAGATACGCAGTATTTT. Translation gives CATSDRAGGTDTQYF. The genes are TRBV24-1 and TRBJ2-3, with 8 bases aligning to TRBD2. The CDR3 runs to 15 residues. Trimming removed 3 bases from V and 1 base from J; junction bases left unmatched: 2. The germline V gene encodes CDR1 KGHDR and CDR2 SFDVKD.

The table lists this clonotype with many counts. The rearrangement links TRBV20-1 to TRBJ2-7, with 10 bases fitting TRBD1. Trimming cost V 4 bases and J 3 bases; bases outside gene matches: 9. This CDR3 is 15 amino acids long. Germline assignment: CDR1 DFQATT and CDR2 SNEGSKA (reference sequence). The CDR3 nucleotides are TGCAGTGCTACCATCGCGGACAGGGGGTACTACGAGCAGTACTTC. Protein product: CSATIADRGYYEQYF.